This T cell receptor beta chain stems from a study of CD8 T cells in ankylosing spondylitis. In TCRdb, the 5' RACE reads were re-called with MiXCR into one record per CDR3 protein. Of approximately 140,000 distinct CDR3 sequences listed, under 55% are singletons. Sequenced input: synovial fluid, either unsorted or a sorted T cell fraction (not recorded which). The receptor was isolated from a male donor with ankylosing spondylitis.

CDR3 in amino acids: CASSLAGDRANTEAFF. CDR3 coding DNA: TGTGCCAGCAGTTTAGCGGGGGACAGGGCGAACACTGAAGCTTTCTTT. The chain is built from TRBV12-3 or TRBV12-4 and TRBJ1-1, with 9 positions matching TRBD1. This CDR3 region has 16 residues. V lost 0 bases to trimming and J lost 1 base; unmatched junction nucleotides: 3.